The 18 T cell receptor beta chains below all came from one sample that was sequenced in a study of T cell responses to AZD1222 COVID-19 vaccine. Here immunoSEQ multiplex PCR was the method, and the copy in TCRdb shows in-frame clones only, minus some. The sample comprises fewer than 120,000 clones, 65% to 85% of which are singletons, and 4% to 5% rests with the top ten. The specimen was peripheral blood, collected on day 0 of AZD1222 vaccination. The receptors were gathered from an adult in good health.

The J gene is TRBJ1-5, the V gene TRBV18; 8 nucleotides align to TRBD1. Trimming removed 3 bases from V and 4 bases from J; junction bases left unmatched: 8. There are 16 residues in the CDR3. Per germline, CDR1 KGHSH and CDR2 LQKENI. The CDR3 coding sequence is TGTGCCAGCTCACCGCAGGGGGCAGGGAGTAATCAGCCCCAGCATTTT. It translates to CASSPQGAGSNQPQHF. Looking up the rest from reference TRBV18 and TRBJ1-5 gives the full variable domain: NAGVMQNPRHLVRRRGQEARLRCSPMKGHSHVYWYRQLPEEGLKFMVYLQKENIIDESGMPKERFSAEFPKEGPSILRIQQVVRGDSAAYFCASSPQGAGSNQPQHFGDGTRLSIL.

V and J are TRBV5-1 and TRBJ2-3, with D perhaps TRBD1 (6 bases). Trimming left V 4 bases short and J 6 bases short, with 18 bases between. Germline CDR1 SGHRS, CDR2 YFSETQ. This CDR3 is built from 15 residues. CDR3 protein: CASSPGWGQRDTQYF. DNA of the CDR3: TGCGCCAGCAGCCCCGGATGGGGGCAAAGGGATACGCAGTATTTT.

Only one count was recorded for this clone. The chain carries TRBV7-3 and TRBJ1-1; 11 bases line up with TRBD1. The germline V gene has CDR1 SGHTA and CDR2 FQGTGA. Germline trimming cut 7 bases from V and 4 bases from J; bases unmatched to any gene: 20. CDR3 length equals 19 residues. CDR3 protein: CASIHPRRDRGSLGTEAFF. The DNA for the CDR3 is TGTGCCAGCATCCACCCACGCCGGGACAGGGGGAGTCTGGGCACTGAAGCTTTCTTT.

The rearrangement links TRBV27 to TRBJ1-6, with D unresolved. CDR3 length equals 14 residues. Germline V gene sequence: CDR1 MNHEY, CDR2 SMNVEV (reference sequence). The V gene lost 3 bases and the J gene lost 6 bases, with 9 bases spanning the gap. The CDR3 protein is CASSLNRPNSPLHF. The CDR3 region has the DNA TGTGCCAGCAGTTTGAACAGACCTAATTCACCCCTCCACTTT.

The chain links TRBV19 to TRBJ2-6; no clear D. Germline V CDR1 and CDR2: LNHDA, SQIVND (reference sequence). Trimming removed 7 bases at V and 0 bases at J, with 10 bases between. This CDR3 is 15 amino acids long. This CDR3 is CASTIHSSGANVLTF. CDR3 DNA: TGTGCCAGTACCATACACAGCTCTGGGGCCAACGTCCTGACTTTC.

In its sample, this clone was seen once. This chain uses TRBV7-2 with TRBJ2-1; possibly TRBD2 for D (6 bases). The V gene lost 6 bases and the J gene lost 2 bases, with 14 bases spanning the gap. The CDR3 consists of 15 residues. Per germline, CDR1 SGHTA and CDR2 FQGNSA. DNA of the CDR3: TGTGCCAGCAGACTGGGACTGCCGGCCTACAATGAGCAGTTCTTC. Its protein product is CASRLGLPAYNEQFF. The variable domain in full, with the rest retrieved from reference TRBV7-2 and TRBJ2-1, is GAGVSQSPSNKVTEKGKDVELRCDPISGHTALYWYRQSLGQGLEFLIYFQGNSAPDKSGLPSDRFSAERTGGSVSTLTIQRTQQEDSAVYLCASRLGLPAYNEQFFGPGTRLTVL.

The chain joins TRBV7-9 to TRBJ1-2; D perhaps matches TRBD1 (5 bases). V lost 4 bases and J 8 bases, leaving 11 bases between the germline ends. Per the germline V gene, CDR1 is SEHNR and CDR2 is FQNEAQ (reference sequence). The CDR3 runs to 12 residues. CDR3 residues: CASSSQDSGYTF. CDR3 bases: TGTGCCAGCAGCTCACAGGACTCGGGCTACACCTTC.

The rearrangement uses TRBV3-1 (or the pseudogene TRBV3-2) and TRBJ2-5; 7 nucleotides align to TRBD1. CDR1 and CDR2 from the germline V gene are LGHDT and YNNKEL (reference sequence). Trimming at V came to 4 bases and at J to 2 bases, leaving 4 bases not matched to a gene. This CDR3 contains 14 residues. The CDR3 is CASSPRGTQETQYF. The CDR3 coding sequence is TGTGCCAGCAGCCCCAGGGGGACGCAAGAGACCCAGTACTTC.

The V call is TRBV28, the J call TRBJ2-7; TRBD1 matches 12 bases. The germline gives CDR1 MDHEN, CDR2 SYDVKM. V dropped 5 bases and J dropped 7; count of bases not matched to a gene: 18. The CDR3 length is 18 residues. The CDR3 loop reads CASSTRIYLGTGGLEQYF. CDR3 bases: TGTGCCAGCAGTACCCGCATCTACCTAGGGACAGGGGGCCTTGAGCAGTACTTC.

This chain uses TRBV7-8 with TRBJ1-4; a possible D gene is TRBD1 (5 bases). Germline loops: CDR1 SGHVS, CDR2 FQNEAQ. This CDR3 region has 12 residues. V dropped 3 bases and J dropped 8 bases, with 7 bases sitting between them. This chain's CDR3 is CASSLTDEKLFF. The CDR3 nucleotides are TGTGCCAGCAGCTTGACAGACGAAAAACTGTTTTTT.

As regards this clone: The junction shows a germline mismatch at one end, possibly a read error. The chain joins TRBV2 to TRBJ1-6, with 7 bases fitting TRBD1. Germline V CDR1 and CDR2: SNHLY, FYNNEI. This CDR3 is built from 15 residues. CDR3 nucleotide sequence: TGTGCCAGCAGAGAAGACAGGGTTGGTAATTCACCCCTCCACTTT. Translated, it gives CASREDRVGNSPLHF.

This sequence joins TRBV11-2 and TRBJ1-6; 11 bases fit TRBD1. This CDR3 contains 18 residues. V lost 4 bases, J lost 4 bases, and 9 bases stayed unmatched. Germline loops: CDR1 SGHAT, CDR2 FQNNGV. CDR3 sequence: CASSSPRTGGRYNSPLHF. CDR3 DNA sequence: TGTGCCAGCAGCTCACCTAGGACAGGGGGCAGGTATAATTCACCCCTCCACTTT.

The chain's CDR3 is CASSVTGDHGYTF. CDR3 in DNA: TGTGCCAGCAGCGTGACAGGGGATCATGGCTACACCTTC. This chain links TRBV7-9 with TRBJ1-2; 8 bases are shared with TRBD1. Germline lookup yields CDR1 SEHNR and CDR2 FQNEAQ (reference sequence). The CDR3 consists of 13 residues. After removal of 5 bases from V and 6 bases from J, the junction contained 5 bases not matched to a gene.

The chain carries TRBV7-9 and TRBJ1-2; D is uncertain. Looked up from germline, CDR1 is SEHNR and CDR2 is FQNEAQ (reference sequence). Trimming shortened V by 5 bases and J by 7 bases, and 17 bases separated the two germline ends. CDR3 length: 14 residues. The DNA of the CDR3 is TGTGCCAGCAGCCTCGACGGCCGGGCGGGTGGCTACACCTTC. Amino acid sequence: CASSLDGRAGGYTF.

J is TRBJ1-3 and V is TRBV10-3; TRBD1 matches 7 bases. Germline values: CDR1 ENHRY, CDR2 SYGVKD. CDR3 size: 14 residues. V shed 6 bases, J shed 1 base, and the junction held 3 bases outside the gene matches. CDR3 amino acids: CAIRQTGSGNTIYF. In nucleotides, the CDR3 is TGTGCCATCAGGCAGACAGGGTCTGGAAACACCATATATTTT.

The chain joins TRBV27 to TRBJ1-2; 9 nucleotides align to TRBD1. Unmatched junction bases numbered 5, after V lost 4 bases and J lost 2 bases. The CDR3 is 15 amino acids. CDR1 MNHEY and CDR2 SMNVEV come from the germline V gene (reference sequence). The CDR3 DNA follows: TGTGCCAGCAGTTCTCCGACAGGGGGAAACTATGGCTACACCTTC. Its protein product is CASSSPTGGNYGYTF.

The chain uses TRBV28 and TRBJ1-1, with a tentative D call TRBD1 (5 bases). Germline values: CDR1 MDHEN, CDR2 SYDVKM. V shed 2 bases and J shed 12 bases, with 16 bases lying between them. The CDR3 has 13 residues. The CDR3 spells CASSLPTRGLTFF. CDR3 in DNA: TGTGCCAGCAGTTTACCCACGAGGGGCTTAACTTTCTTT.

The chain combines TRBV7-9 with TRBJ1-1, with TRBD1 matching 7 bases. This CDR3 is built from 14 residues. Germline CDR1 is SEHNR and CDR2 is FQNEAQ (reference sequence). V lost 0 bases to trimming and J lost 6 bases; unmatched junction nucleotides: 4. CDR3 sequence reads: CASSLAWDSAEAFF. In DNA, the CDR3 is TGTGCCAGCAGCTTAGCGTGGGACAGCGCTGAAGCTTTCTTT.